These 32 T cell receptor beta chains were all obtained from the same sample, sequenced in a study of technical replicates of blood from a handful of donors. Data came from immunoSEQ multiplex PCR; TCRdb stores just in-frame clones and leaves some out. Of some 54,000 clones in the sample, about 94% are singletons; the top ten hold around 4.4%. Sequencing was performed on PBMCs. The receptor set was obtained from a human donor in good health. Some clones in this sample may be carry-over from other donors' samples.

The sample holds one count of this clone. This sequence joins TRBV21-1 and TRBJ1-1. TRBV21-1 is an annotated pseudogene. This CDR3 is 13 amino acids long. The CDR3 region is CASSKQPGLPGFF. The CDR3 region has the DNA TGTGCCAGCAGCAAACAGCCGGGACTGCCAGGGTTCTTT.

This chain joins TRBV9 and TRBJ1-4, with D maybe TRBD1 (6 bases). Germline assignment: CDR1 SGDLS and CDR2 YYNGEE. Trimming removed 4 bases from V and 4 bases from J, with 14 bases in between. The CDR3 spans 15 residues. CDR3: CASSLGGGGNEKLFF. The CDR3 coding sequence is TGTGCCAGCAGCTTAGGGGGGGGCGGTAATGAAAAACTGTTTTTT.

The chain has TRBV5-6 and TRBJ2-3, with D perhaps matching TRBD1 (6 bases). The CDR3 runs to 16 residues. V was pared by 0 bases and J by 5 bases, with 16 bases between. From germline, CDR1 is SGHDT and CDR2 YYEEEE. The CDR3 DNA is TGTGCCAGCAGCTTGGGTTTGGGGGCCCGGAAAGATACGCAGTATTTT. Translated: CASSLGLGARKDTQYF.

This clone was detected only once. V and J are TRBV5-1 and TRBJ2-3; TRBD2 matches 7 bases. The J segment lost 1 base and the V segment lost 2 bases, leaving 1 base of the junction unmatched. There are 14 residues in the CDR3. The germline CDR1 and CDR2 sequences are SGHRS and YFSETQ. The CDR3 region has the DNA TGCGCCAGCAGCTTTCGGGGGGGCACAGATACGCAGTATTTT. It codes for CASSFRGGTDTQYF.

This clone came up a few times. The chain carries TRBV6-4 and TRBJ1-2; tentative D call: TRBD1 (5 bases). Trimming took off 7 bases at V and 4 bases at J, with 10 bases between the two ends. The length of the CDR3 is 12 residues. CDR1 is MRHNA, CDR2 SNTAGT, per germline. CDR3 protein: CASTGGSYGYTF. For the CDR3, the DNA is TGTGCCAGCACGGGGGGGAGCTATGGCTACACCTTC.

The chain has TRBV6-1 and TRBJ1-1; D unclear. V lost 8 bases and J 4 bases, leaving 8 bases between the germline ends. The germline gives CDR1 MNHNS, CDR2 SASEGT. The CDR3 sequence is 11 residues long. The CDR3 spells CASHRGTEAFF. The CDR3 DNA is TGTGCCAGCCACCGCGGCACTGAAGCTTTCTTT.

Written as DNA, the CDR3 is TGTGCCAGCAGTTTCGGGGGACGCTATGGCTACACCTTC. It encodes CASSFGGRYGYTF. This chain links TRBV27 with TRBJ1-2, with D possibly being TRBD1 (5 bases). The V end lost 3 bases, the J end lost 4 bases, and 9 bases lay between the germline ends. The germline V gene has CDR1 MNHEY and CDR2 SMNVEV (reference sequence). CDR3 length: 13 amino acids.

V and J are TRBV2 and TRBJ1-1; D gene uncertain. The CDR3 spans 13 residues. V lost 1 base and J lost 8, with 11 bases in between. Germline assignment: CDR1 SNHLY and CDR2 FYNNEI. CDR3 bases: TGTGCCAGCAGTGAAGACCCGGTTTCAGAAGCTTTCTTT. Its translation is CASSEDPVSEAFF.

The gene calls are TRBV4-3 and TRBJ2-5; TRBD2 might be the D (5 bases). The CDR3 runs 16 residues. Trimming removed 0 bases from V and 7 bases from J, with 18 bases in between. CDR1 and CDR2 from the germline V gene are LGHNA and YSLEER. As DNA, the CDR3 is TGCGCCAGCAGCCAAGATCGGGGTAGCAGACTCTCGACCCAGTACTTC. Translating it yields CASSQDRGSRLSTQYF.

The chain employs TRBV10-3 and TRBJ1-5; no reliable D call. Trimming left V 10 bases short and J 7 bases short, with 17 bases between. CDR1 is ENHRY, CDR2 SYGVKD, per germline. The CDR3 contains 13 residues. The CDR3 sequence is CATLAGEGQPQHF. The CDR3 DNA reads as TGTGCCACCCTCGCCGGGGAGGGACAGCCCCAGCATTTT.

V is TRBV2 and J is TRBJ1-1; TRBD1 agrees at 7 bases. Germline-derived CDR1 and CDR2 are SNHLY and FYNNEI. This CDR3 is built from 15 residues. V gave up 7 bases and J gave up 12 bases; unmatched junction bases: 20. The CDR3 protein is CASTFLKGALVLTFF. DNA of the CDR3: TGTGCCAGCACTTTCTTGAAGGGGGCATTAGTCTTAACTTTCTTT.

The J gene is TRBJ2-1, the V gene TRBV6-5; maybe TRBD2 (6 bases). Trimming took 6 bases from V and 2 from J, leaving 14 bases between them. The CDR3 length is 15 residues. Germline V CDR1 and CDR2: MNHEY, SVGAGI. CDR3 nucleotides: TGTGCCAGCAGAGTGGGGGGAGAACCCTACAATGAGCAGTTCTTC. It is translated as CASRVGGEPYNEQFF.

The chain recombines TRBV27 with TRBJ2-7; the D gene is possibly TRBD2 (5 bases). Trimming pared 6 bases from V and 3 bases from J, leaving 18 bases between. CDR1 is MNHEY and CDR2 is SMNVEV in the germline V gene (reference sequence). This CDR3 has 15 amino acids. In nucleotides, the CDR3 is TGTGCCAGCAGCCTTTCGATAGTGGCGGGCTACGAGCAGTACTTC. It encodes CASSLSIVAGYEQYF.

The J gene is TRBJ2-6, the V gene TRBV7-6; TRBD1 agrees at 7 bases. There are 16 residues in the CDR3. Germline CDR1 is SGHVS and CDR2 is FNYEAQ. Trimming removed 4 bases from V and 0 bases from J; junction bases left unmatched: 3. The chain's CDR3 is CASSSRTGSGANVLTF. The CDR3 DNA is TGTGCCAGCAGCTCACGGACAGGCTCTGGGGCCAACGTCCTGACTTTC.

The J gene is TRBJ2-3, the V gene TRBV7-7; 9 nucleotides line up with TRBD1. The length of the CDR3 is 14 residues. Per germline, CDR1 SSHAT and CDR2 FNYEAQ (reference sequence). Losses at the gene ends were 5 bases for V and 8 bases for J; bases not matched to a gene: 8. CDR3 nucleotides: TGTGCCAGCAGCCCCCGGGACAGGGAAACTACGCAGTATTTT. Its protein is CASSPRDRETTQYF.

This clone was found once. The gene calls are TRBV30 and TRBJ2-1, with D tentatively TRBD2 (6 bases). V was cut by 0 bases and J by 7 bases, with 19 bases left in between. Germline CDR1 GTSNPN, CDR2 SVGIG (reference sequence). CDR3 length: 16 residues. In nucleotides, the CDR3 is TGTGCCTGGAGTGTACAGTCGGCGGGAAAGCTTAATGAGCAGTTCTTC. Translation gives CAWSVQSAGKLNEQFF.

The chain recombines TRBV13 with TRBJ2-6, with D maybe TRBD1 (6 bases). CDR3 size: 17 residues. Germline loops: CDR1 PRHDT, CDR2 FYEKMQ (reference sequence). Deletions cut 3 bases from V and 4 bases from J, with 16 bases between. As DNA, the CDR3 is TGTGCCAGCAGCTTTACCCCCAGGGGCGGAGGGGCCAACGTCCTGACTTTC. Translating it yields CASSFTPRGGGANVLTF.

V is TRBV7-2 and J is TRBJ1-2; the D is unclear. Germline V gives CDR1 SGHTA, CDR2 FQGNSA. The CDR3 length is 14 residues. V was cut by 5 bases and J by 4 bases, with 14 bases left in between. As DNA, the CDR3 is TGTGCCAGCAGCCCGCGCGCGGAGATCTATGGCTACACCTTC. Translation gives CASSPRAEIYGYTF.

The chain couples TRBV5-5 to TRBJ2-3; D might be TRBD2 (7 bases). The V gene lost 8 bases and the J gene lost 5 bases, with 21 bases spanning the gap. CDR1 is SGHKS and CDR2 is YYEKEE in the germline V gene (reference sequence). The CDR3 runs to 15 residues. As DNA, the CDR3 is TGTGCCAGAAGCACAGACGGGGGGCCCGGAGATACGCAGTATTTT. The encoded protein is CARSTDGGPGDTQYF. Full variable domain (missing parts from reference TRBV5-5 and TRBJ2-3): DAGVTQSPTHLIKTRGQQVTLRCSPISGHKSVSWYQQVLGQGPQFIFQYYEKEERGRGNFPDRFSARQFPNYSSELNVNALLLGDSALYLCARSTDGGPGDTQYFGPGTRLTVL.

This CDR3 reads CASRDRGPLSNYGYTF. DNA for the CDR3: TGTGCCAGCAGGGACAGGGGGCCTCTTTCTAACTATGGCTACACCTTC. The V call is TRBV6-6, the J call TRBJ1-2; 11 bases line up with TRBD1. J gave up 0 bases and V 6 bases, and 6 bases lay outside the gene matches. The CDR3 spans 16 residues. Germline values: CDR1 MNHNY, CDR2 SVGAGI (reference sequence).

The CDR3 nucleotides read TGTGCCAGCAGGGGACTAGCGGGAGAGGGTGAGCAGTTCTTC. Amino acid sequence: CASRGLAGEGEQFF. This chain joins TRBV27 and TRBJ2-1; 14 nucleotides match TRBD2. Losses at the gene ends were 6 bases for V and 9 bases for J; bases not matched to a gene: 4. This CDR3 is built from 14 residues. CDR1 is MNHEY and CDR2 is SMNVEV in the germline V gene (reference sequence).

The CDR3 nucleotides read TGTGCCAGCAGTGAAGGTAGCGGGGGTAGCACAGATACGCAGTATTTT. Amino acid sequence: CASSEGSGGSTDTQYF. The chain combines TRBV6-4 with TRBJ2-3; 9 bases match TRBD2. The CDR3 spans 16 residues. Germline trimming cut 3 bases from V and 0 bases from J; bases unmatched to any gene: 4. Germline loops: CDR1 MRHNA, CDR2 SNTAGT.

This clone came up once. The gene calls are TRBV7-2 and TRBJ1-1; 8 positions agree with TRBD1. CDR3 length equals 14 residues. Germline CDR1 and CDR2: SGHTA and FQGNSA. Trimming at V came to 5 bases and at J to 7 bases, leaving 9 bases not matched to a gene. The CDR3: CASSIFTGGDEAFF. The CDR3 nucleotides are TGTGCCAGCAGCATCTTCACAGGGGGTGATGAAGCTTTCTTT.

This clone has just one count. The rearrangement joins TRBV6-5 to TRBJ1-2, with a weak D call TRBD1 (5 bases). The V gene's germline CDR1 is MNHEY and CDR2 SVGAGI. Trimming stripped 2 bases from V and 8 bases from J, with 15 bases between. CDR3 length: 14 amino acids. CDR3 sequence reads: CASSYAQGAGGYTF. CDR3 bases: TGTGCCAGCAGTTACGCCCAGGGCGCCGGAGGCTACACCTTC.

The gene calls are TRBV7-2 and TRBJ1-6; 7 bases match TRBD1. This CDR3 region has 13 residues. CDR1 is SGHTA, CDR2 FQGNSA, per germline. V trimming: 5 bases; J trimming: 16 bases; junction bases outside the gene matches: 11. CDR3 bases: TGTGCCAGCAGCACCTCCAGGGACAGTCGACTCCACTTT. The encoded protein is CASSTSRDSRLHF.

The chain has TRBV9 and TRBJ2-3, with D unclear. The CDR3 is 13 residues long. V lost 3 bases and J lost 2, with 7 bases in between. CDR1 and CDR2 from the germline V gene are SGDLS and YYNGEE. The CDR3 nucleotides are TGTGCCAGCAGCGCCCTTTCCACAGATACGCAGTATTTT. It codes for CASSALSTDTQYF.

The V and J genes are TRBV5-1 and TRBJ2-5, with no clear D. V was shortened by 4 bases and J by 2 bases, with 9 bases between the two germline ends. Germline assignment: CDR1 SGHRS and CDR2 YFSETQ. The CDR3 loop spans 13 amino acids. This chain's CDR3 is CASSQLEQETQYF. The CDR3 DNA is TGCGCCAGCAGCCAACTTGAACAAGAGACCCAGTACTTC.

This chain uses TRBV29-1 with TRBJ2-2; the match to TRBD2 covers 7 bases. Germline CDR1 SQVTM, CDR2 ANQGSEA. The CDR3 runs to 13 residues. The ends lost 6 bases at V and 2 bases at J; junction bases unmatched: 3. In nucleotides, the CDR3 is TGCAGCGTCGGACTAGTCAACACCGGGGAGCTGTTTTTT. As protein: CSVGLVNTGELFF.

The rearrangement uses TRBV7-9 and TRBJ2-7, with D perhaps matching TRBD2 (6 bases). The germline CDR1 and CDR2 sequences are SEHNR and FQNEAQ (reference sequence). CDR3 length: 15 amino acids. Trimming removed 1 base from V and 0 bases from J, with 10 bases in between. CDR3 bases: TGTGCCAGCAGCTTAGTCCCTAGCGTCTCCTACGAGCAGTACTTC. Its translation is CASSLVPSVSYEQYF.

The chain couples TRBV4-1 to TRBJ2-3; TRBD2 is a possible D gene (5 bases). V was trimmed by 6 bases and J by 4 bases, leaving 8 bases between them. The CDR3 consists of 12 residues. In germline, CDR1 is MGHRA, CDR2 YSYEKL. The CDR3 DNA reads as TGCGCCAGCAGAACTAGTTCAGATACGCAGTATTTT. Its translation: CASRTSSDTQYF.

The rearrangement uses TRBV4-1 and TRBJ1-2; D gene unclear. V lost 2 bases, J lost 0 bases, and 10 bases lay in between. Germline V gene sequence: CDR1 MGHRA, CDR2 YSYEKL. CDR3 size: 15 residues. The CDR3 DNA is TGCGCCAGCAGCCAATCCTGGCCCTCTAACTATGGCTACACCTTC. It encodes CASSQSWPSNYGYTF.

The V gene is TRBV6-6, the J gene TRBJ2-7, with TRBD1 identical over 11 bases. The V segment lost 4 bases and the J segment 12 bases; nucleotides outside the gene matches: 14. The germline CDR1 and CDR2 sequences are MNHNY and SVGAGI (reference sequence). CDR3 length equals 15 residues. The CDR3 region has the DNA TGTGCCAGCAGTTCGGAAACCGGGACAGGGGGGCTTTTGTACTTC. Translating it yields CASSSETGTGGLLYF.